This passage covers 19 T cell receptor beta chains from one sample sequenced in a study of blood T cell repertoires in COVID-19. TCRdb's copy holds only in-frame clones and misses some; the assay was immunoSEQ multiplex PCR. The sample gives about 140,000 clones, 85% of which show up once; under 3% is in the top ten. Sequenced: peripheral blood. These receptors were taken from a man aged 50 to 60 with acute or convalescent COVID-19.

This sequence joins TRBV18 and TRBJ2-6, with 8 bases that match TRBD2. Trimming cost V 2 bases and J 4 bases; bases outside gene matches: 13. Germline assignment: CDR1 KGHSH and CDR2 LQKENI. The CDR3 extends over 19 amino acids. CDR3 region: CASSPYTEAGETGANVLTF. CDR3 DNA: TGTGCCAGCTCACCATACACTGAAGCGGGGGAGACCGGGGCCAACGTCCTGACTTTC.

This clone was detected only once. V is TRBV19 and J is TRBJ1-1, with TRBD1 as a possible D gene (5 bases). The CDR3 spans 13 residues. CDR1 and CDR2 from the germline V gene are LNHDA and SQIVND (reference sequence). V was clipped by 6 bases and J by 0 bases, with 8 bases between them. The CDR3 here is CASRTALNTEAFF. The CDR3 DNA is TGTGCCAGTAGGACAGCCTTGAACACTGAAGCTTTCTTT.

The chain is built from TRBV11-1 and TRBJ1-6, with 8 positions matching TRBD1. Germline CDR1 and CDR2: SGHAT and FQDESV (reference sequence). After removal of 5 bases from V and 7 bases from J, the junction contained 7 bases not matched to a gene. This CDR3 spans 15 amino acids. As DNA, the CDR3 is TGTGCCAGCAGCCCTCGACAGGGGTGGAATTCACCCCTCCACTTT. This gives the protein CASSPRQGWNSPLHF.

The V call is TRBV21-1, the J call TRBJ1-5. TRBV21-1 represents a pseudogene. The CDR3 totals 14 residues. CDR3 bases: TGTGCCAGCAGCATCCGGGACTCAGATCAGCCCCAGCATTTT. This gives the protein CASSIRDSDQPQHF.

Only one count was recorded for this clone. The V call is TRBV27, the J call TRBJ2-1; D might be TRBD2 (5 bases). The CDR3 has 15 amino acids. CDR1 is MNHEY, CDR2 SMNVEV, per germline (reference sequence). The V and J ends lost 2 bases and 4 bases respectively, with 12 bases between them. The CDR3 here is CASSLGGETYNEQFF. The CDR3 nucleotides read TGTGCCAGCAGTTTAGGTGGGGAGACATACAATGAGCAGTTCTTC.

This chain uses TRBV5-5 with TRBJ1-1; D gene ambiguous. CDR3 length equals 14 residues. CDR1 is SGHKS and CDR2 is YYEKEE in the germline V gene (reference sequence). The V end lost 2 bases, the J end lost 2 bases, and 10 bases lay between the germline ends. The CDR3 nucleotides read TGTGCCAGCAGCTTAACCAGGCACAACACTGAAGCTTTCTTT. It codes for CASSLTRHNTEAFF.

J is TRBJ2-3 and V is TRBV11-3; TRBD2 is a possible D gene (5 bases). Per germline, CDR1 SGHNT and CDR2 YENEEA. The CDR3 has 17 amino acids. V gave up 1 base and J gave up 1 base, with 15 bases separating them. The CDR3 protein is CASSLGLGSRGTDTQYF. The CDR3 DNA reads as TGTGCCAGCAGCTTAGGCTTAGGATCGAGGGGCACAGATACGCAGTATTTT.

The V call is TRBV3-1 (or the pseudogene TRBV3-2), the J call TRBJ1-3; D gene ambiguous. The CDR3 is 16 residues long. From germline, CDR1 is LGHDT and CDR2 YNNKEL (reference sequence). V dropped 7 bases and J dropped 2 bases, with 18 bases sitting between them. The CDR3 protein is CASISTIGGTGNTIYF. CDR3 nucleotide sequence: TGTGCCAGCATAAGTACAATCGGAGGGACTGGAAACACCATATATTTT.

V gene TRBV11-3 combines with J gene TRBJ2-1; 7 bases map to TRBD1. Losses at the gene ends were 5 bases for V and 1 base for J; bases not matched to a gene: 5. Per germline, CDR1 SGHNT and CDR2 YENEEA. The CDR3 extends over 15 amino acids. CDR3 protein: CASSRQGRSYNEQFF. DNA for the CDR3: TGTGCCAGCAGCCGACAGGGAAGGTCCTACAATGAGCAGTTCTTC.

The gene calls are TRBV7-2 and TRBJ1-5; 9 bases align to TRBD1. Trimming removed 0 bases from V and 4 bases from J; junction bases left unmatched: 13. The length of the CDR3 is 19 residues. Germline loops: CDR1 SGHTA, CDR2 FQGNSA. In DNA form, the CDR3 reads TGTGCCAGCAGCTTAGCGTCGGGACAGGGCGGGGGTAGGAATCAGCCCCAGCATTTT. Residues: CASSLASGQGGGRNQPQHF.

The rearrangement links TRBV4-2 to TRBJ2-1; TRBD2 aligns across 8 bases. Germline V gene sequence: CDR1 LGHNA, CDR2 YNFKEQ. The CDR3 runs 16 residues. J was trimmed by 0 bases and V by 7 bases; bases with no gene match: 8. In DNA form, the CDR3 reads TGTGCCAGCACCGCATCAAGCGGGGGCTCCTACAATGAGCAGTTCTTC. Its protein product is CASTASSGGSYNEQFF.

This clone has ten or more counts. V is TRBV4-1 and J is TRBJ2-5; 8 bases fit TRBD1. The CDR3 extends over 15 amino acids. Trimming removed 1 base from V and 3 bases from J; junction bases left unmatched: 4. Germline V gene data show CDR1 as MGHRA and CDR2 as YSYEKL. CDR3 in DNA: TGCGCCAGCAGCCAAGGTCAGACAGGGGAAGAGACCCAGTACTTC. Amino acids: CASSQGQTGEETQYF.

The V gene is TRBV5-1, the J gene TRBJ2-3, with 10 bases matching TRBD1. The CDR3 covers 15 residues. The junction had 4 bases not matched to a gene; V was cut back by 3 bases and J by 3 bases. The germline CDR1 and CDR2 sequences are SGHRS and YFSETQ. The CDR3 loop is CASSSRDRGTDTQYF. The CDR3 region has the DNA TGCGCCAGCAGCTCCCGGGACAGGGGTACAGATACGCAGTATTTT.

The chain combines TRBV19 with TRBJ1-2; 8 positions agree with TRBD1. Unmatched junction bases numbered 5, after V lost 6 bases and J lost 5 bases. Germline V gene sequence: CDR1 LNHDA, CDR2 SQIVND (reference sequence). The CDR3 has 13 residues. The CDR3 DNA sequence: TGTGCCAGTAGCCCGACAGGGGTTTATGGCTACACCTTC. Translated: CASSPTGVYGYTF.

This clone was observed a single time. The chain carries TRBV6-5 and TRBJ2-7, with 7 bases identical to TRBD1. There are 15 residues in the CDR3. J was trimmed by 4 bases and V by 1 base; bases with no gene match: 7. The germline CDR1 and CDR2 sequences are MNHEY and SVGAGI. The CDR3 DNA sequence: TGTGCCAGCAGTTACTTGCCAGGGGGATCTTACGAGCAGTACTTC. Its protein is CASSYLPGGSYEQYF.

Here the CDR3 reads CSVEGLGRDYGYTF. Written as DNA, the CDR3 is TGCAGCGTTGAGGGGCTGGGAAGGGACTATGGCTACACCTTC. The V call is TRBV29-1, the J call TRBJ1-2, with D possibly being TRBD1 (5 bases). The CDR3 runs to 14 residues. Trimming pared 3 bases from V and 3 bases from J, leaving 14 bases between. Germline V gives CDR1 SQVTM, CDR2 ANQGSEA.

This chain uses TRBV18 with TRBJ1-2; 7 bases map to TRBD1. The CDR3 sequence is 13 residues long. Unmatched junction bases numbered 1, after V lost 2 bases and J lost 4 bases. The germline gives CDR1 KGHSH, CDR2 LQKENI. The CDR3 sequence: CASSPGTVYGYTF. The DNA for the CDR3 is TGTGCCAGCTCACCAGGGACAGTCTATGGCTACACCTTC. The full variable domain, completed using reference TRBV18 and TRBJ1-2, is NAGVMQNPRHLVRRRGQEARLRCSPMKGHSHVYWYRQLPEEGLKFMVYLQKENIIDESGMPKERFSAEFPKEGPSILRIQQVVRGDSAAYFCASSPGTVYGYTFGSGTRLTVV.

The V and J genes are TRBV7-3 and TRBJ2-2, with 8 positions matching TRBD2. Per the germline V gene, CDR1 is SGHTA and CDR2 is FQGTGA. V was clipped by 3 bases and J by 4 bases; unmatched bases: 7. There are 16 residues in the CDR3. CDR3 in DNA: TGTGCCAGCAGCTTTCTAAGCGGGAGCGTCACCGGGGAGCTGTTTTTT. Amino acid sequence: CASSFLSGSVTGELFF. Drawing the rest from reference TRBV7-3 and TRBJ2-2, the complete variable domain is GAGVSQTPSNKVTEKGKYVELRCDPISGHTALYWYRQSLGQGPEFLIYFQGTGAADDSGLPNDRFFAVRPEGSVSTLKIQRTERGDSAVYLCASSFLSGSVTGELFFGEGSRLTVL.

This clone was seen a single time. V usage is TRBV18 and J usage is TRBJ2-7, with D unclear. Trimming took 5 bases from V and 0 from J, leaving 5 bases between them. This CDR3 region has 12 residues. CDR1 is KGHSH and CDR2 is LQKENI in the germline V gene. The CDR3 is CASSSRSYEQYF. DNA for the CDR3: TGTGCCAGCTCATCTCGCTCCTACGAGCAGTACTTC.